This is a list of T cell receptor beta chains from one sample in a study of blood T cell repertoires in COVID-19. Clones were sequenced by immunoSEQ multiplex PCR, and TCRdb holds only the in-frame ones, with some missing. The sample consists of 120,000 to 150,000 clones, approximately 81% of them appearing once. Sequencing was performed on PBMCs or T cells enriched from blood (not recorded which). Every receptor here comes from a man aged 40-50 years with acute COVID-19. CDR3s include the opening cysteine and the closing phenylalanine or tryptophan. A D gene is named only where the DNA matches it firmly. Expanded clones get a size class; other rows say once, few or many, or leave the size out.

d_gene	v_gene	abundance	j_gene	CDR3aa	CDR3nt
-	TRBV10-2	-	TRBJ1-1	CASSPRNTEAFF	TGCGCCAGCAGCCCGCGGAACACTGAAGCTTTCTTT
TRBD1	TRBV2	few	TRBJ2-7	CASRGQDGYEQYF	TGTGCCAGCAGGGGACAGGATGGGTACGAGCAGTACTTC
-	TRBV3-1/TRBV3-2	-	TRBJ2-2	CASSQDPQETMNTGELFF	TGTGCCAGCAGCCAAGATCCACAGGAGACAATGAACACCGGGGAGCTGTTTTTT
-	TRBV11-2	-	TRBJ2-5	CASRNSRQLENIVETQYF	TGTGCCAGCAGGAACTCTCGGCAGCTGGAGAATATCGTGGAGACCCAGTACTTC
-	TRBV29-1	-	TRBJ2-5	CSALGQETQYF	TGCAGCGCCCTAGGTCAAGAGACCCAGTACTTC
TRBD2	TRBV7-2	-	TRBJ2-5	CASRPTSGRETQYF	TGTGCCAGCAGACCGACTAGCGGGAGGGAGACCCAGTACTTC
-	TRBV28	once	TRBJ1-2	CASGGGSANYGYTF	TGTGCCAGCGGCGGAGGATCGGCTAACTATGGCTACACCTTC
-	TRBV3-1/TRBV3-2	-	TRBJ1-2	CASSQESVNYGYTF	TGTGCCAGCAGCCAAGAATCCGTCAACTATGGCTACACCTTC
TRBD2	TRBV19	-	TRBJ2-1	CASSIDSGASYNEQFF	TGTGCCAGTAGTATAGATAGCGGGGCCTCCTACAATGAGCAGTTCTTC
-	TRBV7-9	-	TRBJ1-1	CASSQGGDEAFF	TGTGCCAGCAGCCAGGGAGGGGATGAAGCTTTCTTT
TRBD1	TRBV5-6	-	TRBJ1-5	CASSLSRTGRNQPQHF	TGTGCCAGCAGCTTGTCAAGGACAGGGCGGAATCAGCCCCAGCATTTT
-	TRBV7-8	-	TRBJ1-2	CASSLRANYGYTF	TGTGCCAGCAGCTTACGGGCTAACTATGGCTACACCTTC
TRBD2	TRBV19	few	TRBJ2-1	CASKGLAEPGNEQFF	TGTGCCAGTAAGGGACTAGCGGAGCCAGGCAATGAGCAGTTCTTC
-	TRBV27	-	TRBJ1-5	CASSLGPGAQKPQHF	TGTGCCAGCAGTTTAGGTCCAGGGGCCCAGAAGCCCCAGCATTTT
-	TRBV7-2	-	TRBJ1-2	CASSTADSYGYTF	TGTGCCAGCAGCACTGCGGACAGCTATGGCTACACCTTC
TRBD1	TRBV25-1	-	TRBJ1-5	CASLLESQGARSNQPQHF	TGTGCCAGCCTTTTGGAATCCCAGGGGGCAAGGAGCAATCAGCCCCAGCATTTT
TRBD2	TRBV7-9	few	TRBJ2-1	CASSSLTSGRFNEQFF	TGTGCCAGCAGCTCACTCACTAGCGGGAGGTTCAATGAGCAGTTCTTC
-	TRBV28	once	TRBJ2-7	CASGGVAIYEQYF	TGTGCCAGCGGAGGGGTGGCCATCTACGAGCAGTACTTC
TRBD1	TRBV5-1	-	TRBJ1-4	CASSLGTGGEKLFF	TGCGCCAGCAGCTTAGGGACAGGGGGTGAAAAACTGTTTTTT
TRBD1	TRBV4-1	-	TRBJ1-4	CASSQGIQGAYTNEKLFF	TGCGCCAGCAGCCAAGGAATACAGGGGGCGTATACAAATGAAAAACTGTTTTTT
TRBD2	TRBV7-2	-	TRBJ2-5	CASSLVSGGAIQETQYF	TGTGCCAGCAGCTTAGTTTCCGGGGGGGCTATCCAAGAGACCCAGTACTTC
TRBD1	TRBV29-1	-	TRBJ2-2	CSVVPPGQLNTGELFF	TGCAGCGTTGTCCCCCCGGGACAGCTGAACACCGGGGAGCTGTTTTTT
-	TRBV18	-	TRBJ1-5	CASSVERQDSNQPQHF	TGTGCCAGCTCAGTCGAAAGGCAGGATAGCAATCAGCCCCAGCATTTT
-	TRBV6-5	-	TRBJ1-5	CASSPRRNQPQHF	TGTGCCAGCAGTCCCCGGCGGAATCAGCCCCAGCATTTT